This TCR beta chain comes out of a study of T cell responses to AZD1222 COVID-19 vaccine (dated by TCRdb to the early 2020s). Context from the whole study: AZD1222 recipients given second doses at about 4 weeks or at about 12 weeks were pooled, since spike-specific TCR depth and breadth were not found to differ between the two schedules. A total of over 230 trial participants underwent TCR sequencing, of whom about 200 had received two doses of AZD1222 and some 25 had received two doses of the MenACWY control vaccine. Trial participants were enrolled by age into subgroups of 18-55, 56-69 and 70-plus years, and around 150, 29 and 61 TCR-sequenced participants, respectively, were included in these subgroups. Paper-wide results and their limitations: The 56-69-year group was small, and its depth increase did not reach significance, likely because of low power. Participants were mostly white British, with more females than males. The authors suggested clonal diversity may have been underestimated. Only a handful of AZD1222 recipients were SARS-CoV-2 seropositive at baseline, limiting conclusions about previously exposed vaccinees. Because no samples from the day 14 peak response were available, repertoires could be characterized only after the peak T cell response. Epitopes outside the regions mutated in the B.1.351 and B.1.1.7 variants were reportedly recognized by nearly half of the unique spike-specific TCRs. Vaccine-associated CD4 TCRs spanned the whole spike protein, with dominant responses in regions 160-218 and 743-854. After two AZD1222 doses, both the breadth and the depth of spike-specific TCRs were significantly higher than at day 0 and than in MenACWY recipients.

The junction shows trimming of 1 base on V and 7 bases on J, plus 7 bases between the germline ends. Reading from cysteine to phenylalanine, the CDR3 counts 13 amino acids. Only CDR3 DNA is held: 39 bases, read in frame from base 1. From a lookup of the germline V gene, CDR1 and CDR2 are SGHVS and FNYEAQ. The CDR3 regions of human TCRbeta chains were subjected to immunosequencing. The published analysis was carried out like this. Repertoire TCRs were checked for matches against a reference library of SARS-CoV-2-specific TCRs that had been generated using the MIRA antigen-specificity platform. Breadth was defined as the fraction of unique TCRs that were SARS-CoV-2-associated. Depth was defined as the fraction of total T cells that were SARS-CoV-2-associated. Using the MIRA data, each spike-specific TCR was assigned both to the spike region to which the TCR was reactive and to a CD4 or CD8 class. Log10-transformed breadth and depth values were compared by one-way ANOVA with Sidak's multiple comparisons tests. TCRdb carries this immuneACCESS record with in-frame sequences only. Its versions omit some clonotypes, under half of them owing to an unresolved V gene in the studies checked, with the rest unexplained. The DNA was the basis for D and trimming; V, J and clone size are from that table. This sample gives some 130,000 clones in total; roughly 90% of them show up just once. Of the sample, roughly 6.3% is held by the ten largest clones.

This specimen's time point label, interpreted: baseline before first vaccination. The vaccinee samples were drawn from two UK trials, COV001 and COV002, one of which was a single-blind randomized controlled phase 2/3 trial testing AZD1222 (ChAdOx1 nCoV-19) in healthy adults. For TCRbeta chain sequencing, PBMC samples from trial participants were taken at day 0 and at day 28 after the second dose. A remark on this clone: This clone's antigen is unknown. Per-base quality was not reported, and no clone a single base away is much larger than it.

The V and J segments used are TRBV7-6 and TRBJ1-4; the D gene assignment is ambiguous. This material consisted of peripheral blood, taken on day 0 of AZD1222 vaccination. This receptor was identified in an adult in good health. The CDR3 here reads CASSLEVREKLFF. The DNA sequence is as follows: TGTGCCAGCAGCTTAGAGGTTCGTGAAAAACTGTTTTTT.